The rows below give T cell receptor beta chains drawn from one sample of a study of shared clonotypes between healthy human individuals. Profiling relied on immunoSEQ multiplex PCR, and the TCRdb table lists in-frame clones only, not all of them. The sample records about 600,000 clones, roughly 98% being singletons. The material sequenced was naive CD8+ T cells sorted from blood. These receptors all come from a young man in good health. Each CDR3 is given with its conserved first and last residue. Fields, in order: clone size, V gene, CDR3 length, D gene, J gene, CDR3 protein, CDR3 DNA. The D gene is left open where the match is weak. Clone size is not always given. Where it is, it says once, few, many or a class for expanded clones.

NA	TRBV5-6	18	NA	TRBJ2-5	CASSLGADHRDQQETQYF	TGTGCCAGCAGCTTAGGGGCCGACCACAGGGACCAACAAGAGACCCAGTACTTC
NA	TRBV7-9	12	NA	TRBJ1-2	CASSLDNYGYTF	TGTGCCAGCAGCTTAGACAACTATGGCTACACCTTC
NA	TRBV9	16	TRBD2	TRBJ2-1	CASSAASGSGADEQFF	TGTGCCAGCAGCGCGGCCAGCGGGAGCGGGGCGGATGAGCAGTTCTTC
NA	TRBV27	16	TRBD1	TRBJ2-3	CASSTRQGGMTDTQYF	TGTGCCAGCAGTACCAGACAGGGTGGGATGACAGATACGCAGTATTTT
once	TRBV29-1	14	TRBD1	TRBJ2-2	CSVDGTGNTGELFF	TGCAGCGTTGACGGGACAGGGAACACCGGGGAGCTGTTTTTT
NA	TRBV7-2	16	TRBD2	TRBJ2-7	CASSLALGLAGRAPYF	TGTGCCAGCAGCTTAGCCTTGGGACTAGCGGGAAGAGCCCCATACTTC
NA	TRBV6-6	15	NA	TRBJ1-5	CASSYSAGLSQPQHF	TGTGCCAGCAGTTACTCGGCGGGACTTAGTCAGCCCCAGCATTTT
NA	TRBV7-6	16	NA	TRBJ1-2	CASSSTDRGVRYGYTF	TGTGCCAGCAGCTCGACTGACCGGGGAGTCCGTTATGGCTACACCTTC
NA	TRBV11-2	14	NA	TRBJ2-7	CASSLSRGPYEQYF	TGTGCCAGCAGCTTATCCCGAGGGCCCTACGAGCAGTACTTC
NA	TRBV27	15	NA	TRBJ1-5	CASSPRRANNQPQHF	TGTGCCAGCAGTCCCCGTCGGGCTAACAATCAGCCCCAGCATTTT
NA	TRBV27	12	NA	TRBJ2-7	CASGGSSYEQYF	TGTGCCAGCGGCGGCAGCTCCTACGAGCAGTACTTC
NA	TRBV7-9	16	NA	TRBJ2-2	CASSGTVGGFTGELFF	TGTGCCAGCAGCGGTACCGTTGGAGGTTTCACCGGGGAGCTGTTTTTT
NA	TRBV15	15	TRBD2	TRBJ2-5	CATSSPGGEGETQYF	TGTGCCACCAGCTCCCCCGGGGGGGAGGGGGAGACCCAGTACTTC
NA	TRBV2	15	NA	TRBJ2-1	CASSEAQGKNNEQFF	TGTGCCAGCAGTGAAGCCCAGGGGAAAAACAATGAGCAGTTCTTC
NA	TRBV7-8	13	NA	TRBJ1-1	CASSLGRQPEAFF	TGTGCCAGCAGCTTAGGGAGACAGCCTGAAGCTTTCTTT
NA	TRBV27	16	TRBD1	TRBJ2-7	CASSPVRTGGVYEQYF	TGTGCCAGCAGTCCGGTACGGACAGGGGGCGTGTACGAGCAGTACTTC